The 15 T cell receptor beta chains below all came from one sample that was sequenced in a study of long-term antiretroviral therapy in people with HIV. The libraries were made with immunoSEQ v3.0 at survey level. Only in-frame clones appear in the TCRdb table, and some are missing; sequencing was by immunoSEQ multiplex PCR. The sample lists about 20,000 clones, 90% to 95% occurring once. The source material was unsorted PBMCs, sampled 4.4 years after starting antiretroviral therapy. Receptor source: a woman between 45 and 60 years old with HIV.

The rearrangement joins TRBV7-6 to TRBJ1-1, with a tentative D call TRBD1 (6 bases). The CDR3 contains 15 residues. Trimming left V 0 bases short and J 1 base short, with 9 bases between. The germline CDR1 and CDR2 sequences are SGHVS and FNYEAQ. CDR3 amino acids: CASSLAEGGNTEAFF. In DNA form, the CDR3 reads TGTGCCAGCAGCTTAGCCGAGGGGGGGAACACTGAAGCTTTCTTT.

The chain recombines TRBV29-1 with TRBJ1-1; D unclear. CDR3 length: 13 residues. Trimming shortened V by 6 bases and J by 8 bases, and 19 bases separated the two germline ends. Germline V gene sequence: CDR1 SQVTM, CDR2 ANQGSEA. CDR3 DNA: TGCAGCGTCCCTTCGCCGGGCTTGGGGGAAGCTTTCTTT. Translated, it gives CSVPSPGLGEAFF.

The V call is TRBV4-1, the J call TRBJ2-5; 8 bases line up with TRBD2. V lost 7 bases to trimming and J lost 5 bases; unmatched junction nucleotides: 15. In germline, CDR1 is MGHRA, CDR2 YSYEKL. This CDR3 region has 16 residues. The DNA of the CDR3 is TGCGCCAGCAATAGGAGCGGGGGCCCCTGGGAGGAGACCCAGTACTTC. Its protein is CASNRSGGPWEETQYF.

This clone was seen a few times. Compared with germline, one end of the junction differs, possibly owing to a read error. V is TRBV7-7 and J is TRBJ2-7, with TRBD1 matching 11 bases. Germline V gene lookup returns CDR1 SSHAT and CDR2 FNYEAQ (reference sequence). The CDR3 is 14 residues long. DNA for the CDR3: TGTGCTAGCAGCGCGGACAGGGGGCCCTACGAGCAGTACTTC. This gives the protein CASSADRGPYEQYF. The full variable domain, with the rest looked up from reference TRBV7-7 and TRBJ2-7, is GAGVSQSPRYKVTKRGQDVTLRCDPISSHATLYWYQQALGQGPEFLTYFNYEAQPDKSGLPSDRFSAERPEGSISTLTIQRTEQRDSAMYRCASSADRGPYEQYFGPGTRLTVT.

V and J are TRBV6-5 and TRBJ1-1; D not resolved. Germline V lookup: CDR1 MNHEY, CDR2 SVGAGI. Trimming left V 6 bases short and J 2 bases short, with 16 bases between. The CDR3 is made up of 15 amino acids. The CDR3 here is CASRPATSGNTEAFF. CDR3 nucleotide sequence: TGTGCCAGCAGACCAGCTACCTCAGGTAACACTGAAGCTTTCTTT.

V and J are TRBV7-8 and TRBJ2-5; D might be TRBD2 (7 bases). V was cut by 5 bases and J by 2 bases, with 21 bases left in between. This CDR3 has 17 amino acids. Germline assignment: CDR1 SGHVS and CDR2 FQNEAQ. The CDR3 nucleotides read TGTGCCAGCAGCCTCGGACTAGTCGGGGGCGGGCAAGAGACCCAGTACTTC. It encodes CASSLGLVGGGQETQYF. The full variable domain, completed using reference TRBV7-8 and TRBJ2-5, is GAGVSQSPRYKVAKRGQDVALRCDPISGHVSLFWYQQALGQGPEFLTYFQNEAQLDKSGLPSDRFFAERPEGSVSTLKIQRTQQEDSAVYLCASSLGLVGGGQETQYFGPGTRLLVL.

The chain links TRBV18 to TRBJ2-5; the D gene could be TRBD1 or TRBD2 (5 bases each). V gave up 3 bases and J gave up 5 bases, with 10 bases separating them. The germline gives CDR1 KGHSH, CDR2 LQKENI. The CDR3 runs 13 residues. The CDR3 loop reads CASSPTGRETQYF. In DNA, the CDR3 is TGTGCCAGCTCACCGACGGGGCGGGAGACCCAGTACTTC.

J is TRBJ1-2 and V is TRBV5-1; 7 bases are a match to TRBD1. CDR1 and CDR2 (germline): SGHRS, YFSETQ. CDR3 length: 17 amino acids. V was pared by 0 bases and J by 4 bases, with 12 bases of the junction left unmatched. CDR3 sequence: CASSLGGTDQRVYGYTF. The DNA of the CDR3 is TGCGCCAGCAGCTTGGGTGGGACAGACCAAAGGGTCTATGGCTACACCTTC.

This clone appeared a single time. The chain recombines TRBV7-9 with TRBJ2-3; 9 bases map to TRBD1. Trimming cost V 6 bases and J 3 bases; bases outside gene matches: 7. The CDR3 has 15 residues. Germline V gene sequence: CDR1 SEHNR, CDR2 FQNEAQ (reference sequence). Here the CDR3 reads CASSRTGQGTDTQYF. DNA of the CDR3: TGTGCCAGCAGTCGTACAGGACAGGGGACAGATACGCAGTATTTT.

The CDR3 reads CAWRGGLAGALDTDTQYF. The CDR3 nucleotides are TGTGCCTGGAGGGGAGGGCTAGCGGGGGCCCTAGACACAGATACGCAGTATTTT. The J gene is TRBJ2-3, the V gene TRBV30, with 10 bases identical to TRBD2. The CDR3 loop spans 18 amino acids. V trimming: 3 bases; J trimming: 2 bases; junction bases outside the gene matches: 14. Per germline, CDR1 GTSNPN and CDR2 SVGIG (reference sequence).

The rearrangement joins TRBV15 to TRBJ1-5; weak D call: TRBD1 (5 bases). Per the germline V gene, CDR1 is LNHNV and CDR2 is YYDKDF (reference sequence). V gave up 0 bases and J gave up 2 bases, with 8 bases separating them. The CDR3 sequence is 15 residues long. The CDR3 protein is CATSRESRGNQPQHF. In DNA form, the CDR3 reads TGTGCCACCAGCAGAGAAAGCAGGGGCAATCAGCCCCAGCATTTT.

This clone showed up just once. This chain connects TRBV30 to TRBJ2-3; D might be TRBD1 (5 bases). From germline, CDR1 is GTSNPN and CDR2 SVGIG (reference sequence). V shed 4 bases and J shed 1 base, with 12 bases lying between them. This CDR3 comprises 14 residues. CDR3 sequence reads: CAWTTGRGTDTQYF. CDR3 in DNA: TGTGCCTGGACCACAGGCAGGGGCACAGATACGCAGTATTTT.

The CDR3 region has the DNA TGTGCCAGCAGTTTAGCGACAGGGCAGCAGCCCCAGCATTTT. It yields the protein CASSLATGQQPQHF. V usage is TRBV27 and J usage is TRBJ1-5; 7 bases line up with TRBD1. CDR1 and CDR2 from the germline V gene are MNHEY and SMNVEV (reference sequence). The CDR3 contains 14 residues. The ends lost 2 bases at V and 7 bases at J; junction bases unmatched: 5.

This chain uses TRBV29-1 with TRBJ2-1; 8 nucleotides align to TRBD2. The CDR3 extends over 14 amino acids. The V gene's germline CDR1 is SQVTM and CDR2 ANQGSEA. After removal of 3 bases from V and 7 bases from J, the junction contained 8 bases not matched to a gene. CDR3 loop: CSVELGGGTNEQFF. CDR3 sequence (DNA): TGCAGCGTTGAGCTGGGCGGGGGGACGAATGAGCAGTTCTTC.

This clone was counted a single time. CDR3 protein: CASSRGPSAEQYF. The CDR3 DNA is TGTGCCAGCAGCCGAGGACCGTCGGCCGAGCAGTACTTC. The chain links TRBV7-9 to TRBJ2-7; no definite D call. Trimming left V 5 bases short and J 6 bases short, with 14 bases between. The CDR3 totals 13 residues. Germline-derived CDR1 and CDR2 are SEHNR and FQNEAQ (reference sequence). The entire variable domain, with the rest obtained from reference TRBV7-9 and TRBJ2-7, is as follows: DTGVSQNPRHKITKRGQNVTFRCDPISEHNRLYWYRQTLGQGPEFLTYFQNEAQLEKSRLLSDRFSAERPKGSFSTLEIQRTEQGDSAMYLCASSRGPSAEQYFGPGTRLTVT.